The 27 T cell receptor beta chains listed next were all sequenced from one sample in a study of radiotherapy plus CTLA-4 blockade in lung cancer. Data came from immunoSEQ multiplex PCR; TCRdb stores just in-frame clones and leaves some out. The sample records roughly 80,000 clones, 78% being singletons. The input for sequencing was peripheral blood, taken from a patient treated with radiotherapy plus ipilimumab. These TCRs come from a human donor with non-small cell lung cancer who had a partial response to radiotherapy plus ipilimumab. Some clones in this sample may be carry-over from other donors' samples.

V usage is TRBV7-6 and J usage is TRBJ1-4; D gene unclear. This CDR3 contains 15 residues. V was trimmed by 5 bases and J by 1 base, leaving 11 bases between them. Germline loops: CDR1 SGHVS, CDR2 FNYEAQ. CDR3 in DNA: TGTGCCAGCAGCGGCGCCCGGGGAACTAATGAAAAACTGTTTTTT. It is translated as CASSGARGTNEKLFF.

V gene TRBV4-1 combines with J gene TRBJ1-5; D is possibly TRBD1 (5 bases). The CDR3 is 14 amino acids. Germline V gene lookup returns CDR1 MGHRA and CDR2 YSYEKL. Trimming left V 0 bases short and J 6 bases short, with 9 bases between. CDR3: CASSQERGSQPQHF. The DNA of the CDR3 is TGCGCCAGCAGCCAAGAACGGGGGAGTCAGCCCCAGCATTTT.

This clone was seen only a few times. The genes are TRBV7-9 and TRBJ2-3; TRBD1 matches 8 bases. V gave up 1 base and J gave up 1 base; unmatched junction bases: 10. Germline V gene lookup returns CDR1 SEHNR and CDR2 FQNEAQ (reference sequence). This CDR3 is 18 amino acids long. The CDR3 spells CASSLVDRGSLGTDTQYF. CDR3 bases: TGTGCCAGCAGCTTAGTTGACAGGGGATCCCTAGGCACAGATACGCAGTATTTT.

This chain links TRBV5-1 with TRBJ1-6; D is perhaps TRBD1 (6 bases). The V and J ends lost 0 bases and 8 bases respectively, with 12 bases between them. Germline CDR1 and CDR2: SGHRS and YFSETQ. This CDR3 has 15 amino acids. As DNA, the CDR3 is TGCGCCAGCAGCTTGGCCTCGGACAGCTATTCACCCCTCCACTTT. Amino acids: CASSLASDSYSPLHF.

This clone was detected a few times. The chain couples TRBV10-3 to TRBJ1-6; unclear D gene. CDR3 length equals 13 residues. V gave up 6 bases and J gave up 9 bases, with 12 bases separating them. Per the germline V gene, CDR1 is ENHRY and CDR2 is SYGVKD. In DNA form, the CDR3 reads TGTGCCATCAGGGCGGGAGACGGTTCACCCCTCCACTTT. This gives the protein CAIRAGDGSPLHF.

V and J are TRBV5-1 and TRBJ2-7; 11 bases agree with TRBD1. The CDR3 contains 15 residues. Looked up from germline, CDR1 is SGHRS and CDR2 is YFSETQ. With 4 bases clipped from V and 7 bases from J, the junction kept 10 bases outside the gene matches. The CDR3 DNA reads TGCGCCAGCAGCCCGGGGACAGGGGGAATGAGAGAGCAGTACTTC. It is translated as CASSPGTGGMREQYF. Looking up the rest from reference TRBV5-1 and TRBJ2-7 gives the full variable domain: KAGVTQTPRYLIKTRGQQVTLSCSPISGHRSVSWYQQTPGQGLQFLFEYFSETQRNKGNFPGRFSGRQFSNSRSEMNVSTLELGDSALYLCASSPGTGGMREQYFGPGTRLTVT.

This sequence joins TRBV7-2 and TRBJ2-3; D gene ambiguous. CDR1 and CDR2 (germline): SGHTA, FQGNSA. The CDR3 runs to 16 residues. The germline V and J ends were trimmed by 5 bases and 2 bases, with 17 bases remaining between them. The CDR3 is CASSASGAYFTDTQYF. The CDR3, as DNA: TGTGCCAGCAGCGCAAGTGGTGCATACTTCACAGATACGCAGTATTTT.

The chain carries TRBV7-8 and TRBJ1-1; unclear D gene. The CDR3 has 15 residues. V was pared by 1 base and J by 2 bases, with 11 bases between. The germline V gene has CDR1 SGHVS and CDR2 FQNEAQ. CDR3 nucleotide sequence: TGTGCCAGCAGCTTAGTCGGAGTCTACAACACTGAAGCTTTCTTT. It specifies CASSLVGVYNTEAFF.

This chain links TRBV4-3 with TRBJ2-6; 9 bases align to TRBD1. Germline loops: CDR1 LGHNA, CDR2 YSLEER. V shed 3 bases and J 3 bases; nucleotides not matched to a gene: 3. The CDR3 totals 16 residues. CDR3 nucleotides: TGCGCCAGCAGCCATACAGGGGGCGGTGGGGCCAACGTCCTGACTTTC. Its protein is CASSHTGGGGANVLTF.

The V call is TRBV11-3, the J call TRBJ2-1; D uncertain. CDR1 and CDR2 from the germline V gene are SGHNT and YENEEA. The CDR3 runs 14 residues. The ends were cut back, 5 bases at V and 3 bases at J, with 11 bases in the middle. The CDR3 DNA follows: TGTGCCAGCAGCCAAGACTCCTACTACAATGAGCAGTTCTTC. It encodes CASSQDSYYNEQFF.

This clone was found a few times. CDR3 in DNA: TGTGCCAGCAGAGTCCAGGGGGCGTTTGGAAACACCATATATTTT. Translation gives CASRVQGAFGNTIYF. This rearrangement joins TRBV5-6 to TRBJ1-3, with TRBD1 matching 8 bases. V gave up 5 bases and J gave up 3 bases; unmatched junction bases: 7. Per the germline V gene, CDR1 is SGHDT and CDR2 is YYEEEE. The CDR3 has 15 residues.

The J gene is TRBJ1-5, the V gene TRBV4-3; D is ambiguous. The CDR3 totals 15 residues. The V end was cut by 5 bases, the J end by 3 bases, with 14 bases between. The germline CDR1 and CDR2 sequences are LGHNA and YSLEER. The CDR3 reads CASSSTTGNNQPQHF. The CDR3 DNA is TGCGCCAGCAGCTCAACCACCGGGAACAATCAGCCCCAGCATTTT.

The CDR3 loop is CSVEDLQWLAGRRAYEQYF. As DNA, the CDR3 is TGCAGCGTTGAAGATCTTCAGTGGCTAGCGGGAAGGAGGGCCTACGAGCAGTACTTC. The chain recombines TRBV29-1 with TRBJ2-7, with TRBD2 identical over 9 bases. Germline CDR1 reads SQVTM; CDR2 reads ANQGSEA. CDR3 length: 19 residues. Trimming at V came to 0 bases and at J to 2 bases, leaving 17 bases not matched to a gene.

The rearrangement uses TRBV4-2 and TRBJ2-7; a possible D gene is TRBD1 (6 bases). Germline V gene lookup returns CDR1 LGHNA and CDR2 YNFKEQ. Trimming left V 1 base short and J 1 base short, with 11 bases between. This CDR3 is 15 amino acids long. CDR3 nucleotides: TGTGCCAGCAGCCAAGTGGTTCAGGGGTCCTACGAGCAGTACTTC. The encoded protein is CASSQVVQGSYEQYF.

The J gene is TRBJ2-2, the V gene TRBV4-1; 8 positions match TRBD1. Losses at the gene ends were 6 bases for V and 3 bases for J; bases not matched to a gene: 3. The CDR3 covers 14 residues. CDR1 and CDR2 from the germline V gene are MGHRA and YSYEKL. The CDR3 loop is CASRLTGDTGELFF. The CDR3, as DNA: TGCGCCAGCAGACTGACAGGGGACACCGGGGAGCTGTTTTTT.

The rearrangement links TRBV7-8 to TRBJ2-3, with D possibly being TRBD2 (6 bases). Trimming removed 4 bases from V and 7 bases from J, with 24 bases in between. Germline V gene data show CDR1 as SGHVS and CDR2 as FQNEAQ. This CDR3 contains 17 residues. CDR3 protein: CASSSPRPLAAGNTQYF. CDR3 bases: TGTGCCAGCAGCTCCCCAAGGCCCCTGGCGGCGGGGAATACGCAGTATTTT. The full variable domain, in which reference TRBV7-8 and TRBJ2-3 provide the parts outside the CDR3, is GAGVSQSPRYKVAKRGQDVALRCDPISGHVSLFWYQQALGQGPEFLTYFQNEAQLDKSGLPSDRFFAERPEGSVSTLKIQRTQQEDSAVYLCASSSPRPLAAGNTQYFGPGTRLTVL.

The sample holds a few counts of this clone. The chain joins TRBV29-1 to TRBJ2-1; the match to TRBD2 covers 8 bases. The germline V gene encodes CDR1 SQVTM and CDR2 ANQGSEA. The CDR3 is 19 residues long. J lost 0 bases, V lost 5 bases, and 18 bases had no gene match. CDR3 sequence reads: CSVRWAGASGPSSYNEQFF. CDR3 DNA sequence: TGCAGCGTTCGGTGGGCCGGGGCTAGCGGGCCGAGCTCCTACAATGAGCAGTTCTTC.

The chain links TRBV15 to TRBJ1-2; weak D call: TRBD1 (6 bases). Germline V lookup: CDR1 LNHNV, CDR2 YYDKDF (reference sequence). This CDR3 spans 14 amino acids. Trimming shortened V by 0 bases and J by 4 bases, and 9 bases separated the two germline ends. In nucleotides, the CDR3 is TGTGCCACCAGCAGAGAAGGGGGTGTCTATGGCTACACCTTC. This sequence encodes CATSREGGVYGYTF.

The V gene is TRBV5-8, the J gene TRBJ2-2; tentative D call: TRBD2 (7 bases). This CDR3 is 17 amino acids long. The V end was cut by 6 bases, the J end by 7 bases, with 25 bases between. CDR1 and CDR2 from the germline V gene are SGHTS and YDEGEE. The CDR3 here is CASTESGGASRYGELFF. The DNA for the CDR3 is TGTGCCAGCACTGAGTCGGGGGGCGCATCTCGTTACGGGGAGCTGTTTTTT. Full variable domain (outside the CDR3, taken from reference TRBV5-8 and TRBJ2-2): EAGVTQSPTHLIKTRGQQATLRCSPISGHTSVYWYQQALGLGLQFLLWYDEGEERNRGNFPPRFSGRQFPNYSSELNVNALELEDSALYLCASTESGGASRYGELFFGEGSRLTVL.

The chain links TRBV4-3 to TRBJ2-7; TRBD1 matches at 7 bases. The CDR3 spans 16 residues. CDR1 is LGHNA and CDR2 is YSLEER in the germline V gene. V was pared by 4 bases and J by 0 bases, with 9 bases of the junction left unmatched. CDR3 in amino acids: CASSPPGQVSSYEQYF. CDR3 bases: TGCGCCAGCAGCCCTCCCGGACAGGTTAGCTCCTACGAGCAGTACTTC.

V is TRBV7-2 and J is TRBJ2-6, with a weak D call TRBD2 (6 bases). Germline lookup yields CDR1 SGHTA and CDR2 FQGNSA. The germline V and J ends were trimmed by 4 bases and 1 base, with 20 bases remaining between them. The CDR3 length is 19 residues. CDR3 in amino acids: CASSSRLVGRSSGANVLTF. DNA of the CDR3: TGTGCCAGCAGCTCCAGACTAGTTGGGCGATCATCTGGGGCCAACGTCCTGACTTTC.

This sequence joins TRBV5-5 and TRBJ1-2; D may be TRBD1 (5 bases). Trimming stripped 5 bases from V and 3 bases from J, with 23 bases between. The germline V gene encodes CDR1 SGHKS and CDR2 YYEKEE (reference sequence). This CDR3 comprises 17 residues. This CDR3 reads CASRMAGGRADDYGYTF. The CDR3 DNA reads as TGTGCCAGCAGAATGGCCGGGGGGAGGGCTGATGACTATGGCTACACCTTC. Full variable domain (remainder filled in from reference TRBV5-5 and TRBJ1-2): DAGVTQSPTHLIKTRGQQVTLRCSPISGHKSVSWYQQVLGQGPQFIFQYYEKEERGRGNFPDRFSARQFPNYSSELNVNALLLGDSALYLCASRMAGGRADDYGYTFGSGTRLTVV.

The rearrangement uses TRBV11-3 and TRBJ2-1, with 10 bases aligning to TRBD2. V shed 1 base, J shed 8 bases, and the junction held 5 bases outside the gene matches. The germline V gene has CDR1 SGHNT and CDR2 YENEEA. The CDR3 runs to 15 residues. CDR3 sequence reads: CASSLGLAGVHEQFF. The CDR3 DNA reads as TGTGCCAGCAGCTTAGGGCTAGCGGGAGTCCATGAGCAGTTCTTC.

CDR3 sequence (DNA): TGTGCCAGTAGTAGCGGCGGAGGGCGGACCTACGAGCAGTACTTC. Protein product: CASSSGGGRTYEQYF. This chain uses TRBV19 with TRBJ2-7; tentative D call: TRBD2 (6 bases). The CDR3 runs to 15 residues. V lost 4 bases and J lost 2, with 15 bases in between. CDR1 LNHDA and CDR2 SQIVND come from the germline V gene (reference sequence).

This chain connects TRBV7-2 to TRBJ1-5; possibly TRBD1 for D (5 bases). Germline V lookup: CDR1 SGHTA, CDR2 FQGNSA. Between the trimmed V and J ends, which lost 5 bases and 0 bases, there was a span of 11 bases. The length of the CDR3 is 15 residues. The CDR3 DNA follows: TGTGCCAGCAGCCGCGACAGAAATAGCAATCAGCCCCAGCATTTT. This translates into CASSRDRNSNQPQHF.

The V and J genes are TRBV28 and TRBJ2-1; TRBD1 is a possible D gene (5 bases). Per germline, CDR1 MDHEN and CDR2 SYDVKM. Trimming stripped 6 bases from V and 6 bases from J, with 12 bases between. CDR3 length: 13 amino acids. The CDR3 protein is CASRSTASNEQFF. The CDR3 coding sequence is TGTGCCAGCAGGTCGACAGCGTCCAATGAGCAGTTCTTC.

The chain joins TRBV27 to TRBJ1-1, with 8 positions matching TRBD1. The J segment lost 6 bases and the V segment lost 2 bases, leaving 5 bases of the junction unmatched. Germline-derived CDR1 and CDR2 are MNHEY and SMNVEV (reference sequence). This CDR3 has 14 amino acids. Here the CDR3 DNA reads TGTGCCAGCAGTTTAAGAGGACAGGGCTCTGAAGCTTTCTTT. Its protein is CASSLRGQGSEAFF.